The 20 T cell receptor beta chains presented below share a single source sample, sequenced in a study of blood T cell repertoires in COVID-19. The repertoire was sequenced with immunoSEQ multiplex PCR; TCRdb's copy has only in-frame clones and lacks some. Among 200,000 to 250,000 clones, approximately 85% were seen once, and the ten largest hold approximately 5.6%. Sequenced material: peripheral blood. The receptors here all came from a woman between 65 and 79 years old with COVID-19, enrolled during active disease.

CDR3 amino acids: CASSPESPGSYNEQFF. The CDR3 DNA follows: TGCGCCAGCAGCCCGGAGTCTCCTGGTTCCTACAATGAGCAGTTCTTC. V usage is TRBV5-1 and J usage is TRBJ2-1; the D is unclear. V lost 4 bases and J lost 1, with 15 bases in between. This CDR3 has 16 residues. Germline CDR1 reads SGHRS; CDR2 reads YFSETQ.

The gene calls are TRBV28 and TRBJ2-7; weak D call: TRBD1 (5 bases). V lost 6 bases to trimming and J lost 6 bases, with 27 bases between them. The CDR3 contains 17 residues. From germline, CDR1 is MDHEN and CDR2 SYDVKM. CDR3 residues: CASSPLGRRSSGAEQYF. The CDR3 DNA reads TGTGCCAGCAGCCCCCTGGGGCGAAGGAGTTCTGGGGCCGAGCAGTACTTC.

The chain combines TRBV5-1 with TRBJ2-5; no reliable D call. The germline CDR1 and CDR2 sequences are SGHRS and YFSETQ. V was trimmed by 0 bases and J by 4 bases, leaving 13 bases between them. CDR3 length: 15 amino acids. The CDR3 nucleotides are TGCGCCAGCAGCTTGGGACGAGGTCTGGGAGAGACCCAGTACTTC. The encoded protein is CASSLGRGLGETQYF. The whole variable domain, filled in from reference TRBV5-1 and TRBJ2-5, reads KAGVTQTPRYLIKTRGQQVTLSCSPISGHRSVSWYQQTPGQGLQFLFEYFSETQRNKGNFPGRFSGRQFSNSRSEMNVSTLELGDSALYLCASSLGRGLGETQYFGPGTRLLVL.

The chain uses TRBV14 and TRBJ1-3, with D unclear. Germline CDR1 reads SGHDN; CDR2 reads FVKESK. V gave up 1 base and J gave up 1 base, with 11 bases separating them. CDR3 length: 16 residues. This CDR3 is CASSQAGIRSGNTIYF. Here the CDR3 DNA reads TGTGCCAGCAGCCAAGCCGGGATAAGGTCTGGAAACACCATATATTTT.

This clone has a count of ten or more. This chain joins TRBV7-3 and TRBJ2-3, with 10 bases aligning to TRBD2. CDR1 and CDR2 from the germline V gene are SGHTA and FQGTGA. CDR3 length: 14 amino acids. Trimming took 2 bases from V and 4 from J; bases not matched to a gene: 0. The chain's CDR3 is CASSLLAGADTQYF. Written as DNA, the CDR3 is TGTGCCAGCAGCTTACTAGCGGGGGCAGATACGCAGTATTTT.

This chain connects TRBV27 to TRBJ2-7; 10 nucleotides agree with TRBD2. The CDR3 covers 15 residues. Germline CDR1 MNHEY, CDR2 SMNVEV (reference sequence). The trim removed 2 bases at V and 3 bases at J, leaving 4 bases unmatched. The CDR3 bases are TGTGCCAGCAGTTTACAGTCTAGCGGGGGCTACGAGCAGTACTTC. Translated, it gives CASSLQSSGGYEQYF.

CDR3 DNA sequence: TGTGCCAGCAGTGACGAGTTCTCCACAGATACGCAGTATTTT. Translating gives CASSDEFSTDTQYF. The chain has TRBV25-1 and TRBJ2-3; D unclear. CDR3 size: 14 residues. Germline V gene sequence: CDR1 MGHDK, CDR2 SYGVNS. Trimming removed 3 bases from V and 2 bases from J, with 9 bases in between.

The chain combines TRBV28 with TRBJ2-2; TRBD1 matches 7 bases. CDR1 is MDHEN and CDR2 is SYDVKM in the germline V gene. V shed 6 bases and J 0 bases; nucleotides not matched to a gene: 4. This CDR3 is built from 15 residues. Here the CDR3 DNA reads TGTGCCAGCAGCTCAGGGGGTCCGAACACCGGGGAGCTGTTTTTT. Protein product: CASSSGGPNTGELFF.

In this sample, this clone turned up once. The chain recombines TRBV28 with TRBJ2-1, with 8 positions matching TRBD2. V dropped 4 bases and J dropped 6; count of bases not matched to a gene: 14. CDR3 length: 17 residues. Germline lookup yields CDR1 MDHEN and CDR2 SYDVKM. CDR3: CASSSPQISGIGNEQFF. CDR3 DNA sequence: TGTGCCAGCAGTTCCCCCCAGATTAGCGGGATTGGCAATGAGCAGTTCTTC.

This clone was counted a single time. V is TRBV29-1 and J is TRBJ2-2, with a possible D match to TRBD2 (6 bases). Trimming removed 4 bases at V and 7 bases at J, with 13 bases between. CDR1 is SQVTM, CDR2 ANQGSEA, per germline. The CDR3 totals 13 residues. The CDR3, as DNA: TGCAGCGTTGTATCTAGCGTCGTCGGGGAGCTGTTTTTT. It translates to CSVVSSVVGELFF.

The chain is built from TRBV2 and TRBJ1-2; 8 bases are shared with TRBD1. V shed 9 bases, J shed 4 bases, and the junction held 7 bases outside the gene matches. Looked up from germline, CDR1 is SNHLY and CDR2 is FYNNEI. This CDR3 region has 13 residues. DNA of the CDR3: TGTGCCAGTCAGGGGGCGCTTGGCTATGGCTACACCTTC. It encodes CASQGALGYGYTF.

The chain uses TRBV27 and TRBJ1-6; maybe TRBD1 (6 bases). Trimming removed 5 bases at V and 14 bases at J, with 16 bases between. The CDR3 extends over 13 amino acids. Per germline, CDR1 MNHEY and CDR2 SMNVEV (reference sequence). In DNA form, the CDR3 reads TGTGCCAGCAGTGGCTGGGGGCGAGGGGCCCTCCACTTT. It encodes CASSGWGRGALHF.

V is TRBV6-5 and J is TRBJ1-2; a possible D gene is TRBD1 (5 bases). V lost 0 bases and J 5 bases, leaving 10 bases between the germline ends. CDR3 size: 14 residues. Germline assignment: CDR1 MNHEY and CDR2 SVGAGI. In nucleotides, the CDR3 is TGTGCCAGCAGTTACTCGGGTAGGGGTTATGGCTACACCTTC. Amino acids: CASSYSGRGYGYTF.

This clone was counted only a few times. The rearrangement uses TRBV7-3 and TRBJ2-7; 8 bases are shared with TRBD2. V dropped 3 bases and J dropped 6; count of bases not matched to a gene: 10. The CDR3 consists of 15 residues. Germline lookup yields CDR1 SGHTA and CDR2 FQGTGA. The CDR3 loop is CASSFPSEAGGEQYF. Written as DNA, the CDR3 is TGTGCCAGCAGCTTTCCGTCTGAGGCGGGAGGCGAGCAGTACTTC.

The chain has TRBV28 and TRBJ2-4, with D perhaps matching TRBD1 (5 bases). V lost 6 bases, J lost 6 bases, and 12 bases lay in between. CDR3 length equals 13 residues. The germline gives CDR1 MDHEN, CDR2 SYDVKM. The CDR3 sequence: CASRLQAGNIQYF. CDR3 nucleotide sequence: TGTGCCAGCAGACTACAGGCAGGAAACATTCAGTACTTC.

This rearrangement joins TRBV19 to TRBJ2-1; 8 bases line up with TRBD2. This CDR3 comprises 14 residues. Trimming at V came to 5 bases and at J to 9 bases, leaving 9 bases not matched to a gene. Germline CDR1 is LNHDA and CDR2 is SQIVND (reference sequence). This CDR3 reads CASSVAGLGGEQFF. The CDR3, as DNA: TGTGCCAGTAGTGTAGCGGGATTGGGGGGTGAGCAGTTCTTC.

The V call is TRBV6-5, the J call TRBJ1-1; perhaps TRBD1 as D (5 bases). Germline-derived CDR1 and CDR2 are MNHEY and SVGAGI. The V gene lost 6 bases and the J gene lost 0 bases, with 11 bases spanning the gap. The CDR3 has 14 amino acids. The CDR3 DNA reads TGTGCCAGCAGAGCTTCAGGGATGAACACTGAAGCTTTCTTT. Encoded protein: CASRASGMNTEAFF.

The chain has TRBV6-5 and TRBJ1-1; 10 nucleotides line up with TRBD1. The CDR3 consists of 16 residues. Germline assignment: CDR1 MNHEY and CDR2 SVGAGI. V gave up 4 bases and J gave up 8 bases; unmatched junction bases: 13. Here the CDR3 reads CASSFRPTGGGTEAFF. In DNA, the CDR3 is TGTGCCAGCAGTTTCCGACCGACAGGGGGCGGCACCGAAGCTTTCTTT.

The rearrangement links TRBV5-1 to TRBJ1-6; tentatively, D is TRBD1 (5 bases). V was shortened by 3 bases and J by 6 bases, with 13 bases between the two germline ends. Germline values: CDR1 SGHRS, CDR2 YFSETQ. The length of the CDR3 is 15 residues. Here the CDR3 DNA reads TGCGCCAGCAGCTCGGGGGGGGTCATTAATTCACCCCTCCACTTT. Its translation is CASSSGGVINSPLHF. Full variable domain (remainder filled in from reference TRBV5-1 and TRBJ1-6): KAGVTQTPRYLIKTRGQQVTLSCSPISGHRSVSWYQQTPGQGLQFLFEYFSETQRNKGNFPGRFSGRQFSNSRSEMNVSTLELGDSALYLCASSSGGVINSPLHFGNGTRLTVT.

The chain is built from TRBV24-1 and TRBJ2-3; TRBD2 is a possible D gene (5 bases). Germline assignment: CDR1 KGHDR and CDR2 SFDVKD. V was shortened by 1 base and J by 2 bases, with 18 bases between the two germline ends. CDR3 size: 18 residues. CDR3: CATSDFGGPQESTDTQYF. The CDR3 nucleotides are TGTGCCACCAGTGATTTCGGCGGGCCCCAAGAATCCACAGATACGCAGTATTTT.